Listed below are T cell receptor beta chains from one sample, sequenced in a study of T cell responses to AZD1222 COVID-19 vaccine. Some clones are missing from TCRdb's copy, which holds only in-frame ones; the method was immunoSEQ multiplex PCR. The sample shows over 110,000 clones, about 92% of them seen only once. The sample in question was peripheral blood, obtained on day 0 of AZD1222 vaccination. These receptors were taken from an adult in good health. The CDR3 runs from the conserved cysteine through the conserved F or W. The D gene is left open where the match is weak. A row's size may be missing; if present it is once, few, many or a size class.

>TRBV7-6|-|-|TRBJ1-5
CASSSYSNQPQHF
TGTGCCAGCAGCAGCTATAGCAATCAGCCCCAGCATTTT
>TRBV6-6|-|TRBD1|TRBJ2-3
CASSYTGGQYF
TGTGCCAGCAGTTACACAGGGGGGCAGTATTTT
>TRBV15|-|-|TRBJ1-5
CATSRDLWGTGYSNQPQHF
TGTGCCACCAGCAGAGATCTGTGGGGGACGGGATATAGCAATCAGCCCCAGCATTTT
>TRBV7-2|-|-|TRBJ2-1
CASSAHRGTNEQFF
TGTGCCAGCAGCGCACACCGAGGGACGAATGAGCAGTTCTTC
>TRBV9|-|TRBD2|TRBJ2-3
CASSVGLAGIQDTQYF
TGTGCCAGCAGCGTAGGCCTAGCGGGAATCCAAGATACGCAGTATTTT
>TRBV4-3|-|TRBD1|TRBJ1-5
CASSPDRGKQPQHF
TGCGCCAGCAGCCCCGACAGGGGAAAGCAGCCCCAGCATTTT
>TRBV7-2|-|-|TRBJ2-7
CASMPRVSSYEQYF
TGTGCCAGCATGCCCCGGGTGAGCTCCTACGAGCAGTACTTC
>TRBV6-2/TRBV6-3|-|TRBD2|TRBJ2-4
CASSYMGGAKNIQYF
TGTGCCAGCAGTTACATGGGGGGGGCCAAAAACATTCAGTACTTC
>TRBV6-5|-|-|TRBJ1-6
CASSYQALGNSPLHF
TGTGCCAGCAGTTACCAGGCTCTAGGCAATTCACCCCTCCACTTT
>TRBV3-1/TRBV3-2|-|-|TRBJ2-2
CASSQDRHAPGELFF
TGTGCCAGCAGCCAAGATAGGCACGCTCCCGGGGAGCTGTTTTTT
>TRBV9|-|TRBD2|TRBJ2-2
CASSLGLAGPSNTGELFF
TGTGCCAGCAGCCTGGGACTAGCGGGCCCATCTAACACCGGGGAGCTGTTTTTT
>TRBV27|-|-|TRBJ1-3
CASSRGDGSSGNTIYF
TGTGCCAGCAGTAGAGGGGACGGGAGCTCTGGAAACACCATATATTTT
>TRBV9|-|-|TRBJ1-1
CASSPHFGTEAFF
TGTGCCAGCAGCCCCCATTTTGGCACTGAAGCTTTCTTT
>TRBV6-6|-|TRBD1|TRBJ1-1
CASSYSNGQVEAFF
TGTGCCAGCAGTTACTCGAATGGACAGGTCGAAGCTTTCTTT
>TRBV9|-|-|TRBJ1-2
CASSVRHGVQTGGKDGYTF
TGTGCCAGCAGCGTTCGCCACGGGGTTCAGACCGGGGGAAAGGATGGCTACACCTTC
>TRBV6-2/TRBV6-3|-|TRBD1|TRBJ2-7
CASSYQTGVSYEQYF
TGTGCCAGCAGTTATCAGACAGGGGTCTCCTACGAGCAGTACTTC
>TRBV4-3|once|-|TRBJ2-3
CASSQDRVKNPTDTQYF
TGCGCCAGCAGCCAAGATAGGGTGAAAAACCCCACAGATACGCAGTATTTT
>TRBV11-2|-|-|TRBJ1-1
CASSLGYQGGLEVFF
TGTGCCAGCAGCTTAGGATACCAGGGAGGCCTTGAAGTGTTCTTT
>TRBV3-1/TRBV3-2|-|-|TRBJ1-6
CASSQRGSPLHF
TGTGCCAGCAGCCAACGGGGGTCACCCCTCCACTTT
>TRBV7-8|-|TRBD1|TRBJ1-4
CASSQTGAIEGELFF
TGTGCCAGCAGCCAGACAGGGGCGATAGAGGGAGAACTGTTTTTT
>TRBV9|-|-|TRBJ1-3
CASSANTGSGNTIYF
TGTGCCAGCAGCGCAAACACAGGCTCTGGAAACACCATATATTTT
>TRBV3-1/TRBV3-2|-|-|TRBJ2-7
CASSQDLVNGAAGEQYF
TGTGCCAGCAGCCAAGATCTTGTGAACGGAGCTGCGGGGGAGCAGTACTTC
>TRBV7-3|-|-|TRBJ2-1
CASSPAGGYNEQFF
TGTGCCAGCAGCCCCGCGGGTGGGTACAATGAGCAGTTCTTC
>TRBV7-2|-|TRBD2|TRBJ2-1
CASSLLKLAGGNEQFF
TGTGCCAGCAGCCTGCTAAAACTAGCGGGAGGTAATGAGCAGTTCTTC
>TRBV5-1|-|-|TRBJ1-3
CASSPVPVGGRSGNTIYF
TGCGCCAGCAGCCCTGTTCCCGTAGGGGGTAGGTCTGGAAACACCATATATTTT
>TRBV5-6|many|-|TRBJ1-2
CASSLGTNYGYTF
TGTGCCAGCAGCTTAGGGACAAACTATGGCTACACCTTC
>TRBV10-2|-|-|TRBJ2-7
CASSESKRQIYEQYF
TGCGCCAGCAGTGAGTCGAAGCGACAGATATACGAGCAGTACTTC
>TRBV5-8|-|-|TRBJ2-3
CASSLAGQFTDTQYF
TGTGCCAGCAGCTTGGCCGGGCAGTTCACAGATACGCAGTATTTT
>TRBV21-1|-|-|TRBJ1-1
CASVREQGPMNTEAFF
TGTGCCAGCGTAAGGGAACAGGGCCCCATGAACACTGAAGCTTTCTTT
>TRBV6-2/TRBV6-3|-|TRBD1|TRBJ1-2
CASRPPGQPYGYTF
TGTGCCAGCAGACCTCCGGGACAGCCCTATGGCTACACCTTC
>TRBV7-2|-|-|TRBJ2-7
CASSFPGGPTDEQYF
TGTGCCAGCAGCTTCCCCGGGGGCCCAACCGACGAGCAGTACTTC
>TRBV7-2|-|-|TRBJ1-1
CAVSRGTVNTEAFF
TGTGCCGTCTCCCGGGGAACAGTGAACACTGAAGCTTTCTTT
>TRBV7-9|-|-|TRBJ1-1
CASSLVGIGLNTEAFF
TGTGCCAGCAGCTTAGTTGGGATTGGTCTGAACACTGAAGCTTTCTTT
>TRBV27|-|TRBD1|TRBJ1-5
CASSRQGYQPQHF
TGTGCCAGCAGCCGACAGGGATATCAGCCCCAGCATTTT